What follows are 3 T cell receptor beta chains derived from one specimen sequenced in a study of cytotoxic CD8 clonotypes in ibrutinib-treated CLL. Some clones are missing from TCRdb's copy, which holds only in-frame ones; the method was immunoSEQ multiplex PCR. Of hundreds of thousands of clones in the sample, 70% were seen once. The sample in question was PBMCs, obtained after 24 months of ibrutinib treatment. The receptors come from a human donor with chronic lymphocytic leukemia.

This chain uses TRBV18 with TRBJ2-7; D perhaps matches TRBD1 (6 bases). The ends were cut back, 3 bases at V and 2 bases at J, with 14 bases in the middle. Germline V CDR1 and CDR2: KGHSH, LQKENI. CDR3 size: 15 residues. This CDR3 is CASSPGQGPTYEQYF. CDR3 DNA: TGTGCCAGCTCACCGGGGCAGGGGCCAACCTACGAGCAGTACTTC.

The chain carries TRBV5-4 and TRBJ2-3; D is perhaps TRBD1 (5 bases). Germline V gene data show CDR1 as SGHNT and CDR2 as YYREEE (reference sequence). The CDR3 extends over 14 amino acids. The ends were cut back, 5 bases at V and 4 bases at J, with 14 bases in the middle. The CDR3 coding sequence is TGTGCCAGCAGTCTAACAGGTGGTCCAGATACGCAGTATTTT. Its protein product is CASSLTGGPDTQYF.

The V gene is TRBV18, the J gene TRBJ2-5, with 9 bases aligning to TRBD1. V dropped 6 bases and J dropped 7; count of bases not matched to a gene: 12. Germline values: CDR1 KGHSH, CDR2 LQKENI. This CDR3 is built from 15 residues. CDR3 in DNA: TGTGCCAGCTCCGACGGGACAGGGTTTATGGTGACCCAGTACTTC. Its translation: CASSDGTGFMVTQYF.